The TCR beta chain under discussion was sequenced for a study of OX40 agonist ivuxolimab in advanced cancers. Study details: With ivuxolimab, an agonistic anti-OX40 (CD134) antibody, patients were treated. Study-wide results and limits: With doses of 0.1-3.0 mg/kg, partial responders showed among the lowest clonal expansion.

Concerning this clone: Antigen unknown.

Sampled blood was obtained at baseline, cycle 4 day 1, and cycle 7 day 1. Generated by immunoSEQ multiplex PCR, the TCRdb table keeps only in-frame clones and is missing some. Among approximately 89,000 clones listed, approximately 91% were seen once. V lost 2 bases and J lost 1, with 10 bases in between. The CDR3 loop spans 15 amino acids. Germline loops: CDR1 SGHDT, CDR2 YYEEEE. The sequencing here drew on CD4+ or CD8+ T cells sorted from blood, taken in a trial of the OX40 agonist ivuxolimab. The TCR was taken from an adult with an advanced solid tumor such as melanoma, head and neck, liver or kidney cancer. The chain uses TRBV5-6 and TRBJ1-5; no clear D gene. The CDR3 loop is CASSFSAGSNQPQHF. In nucleotides, the CDR3 is TGTGCCAGCAGCTTTTCGGCGGGGAGCAATCAGCCCCAGCATTTT.